These 9 T cell receptor beta chains originate from one sample sequenced in a study of cytotoxic CD8 clonotypes in ibrutinib-treated CLL. This table comes from immunoSEQ multiplex PCR, and its TCRdb copy is limited to in-frame clones, with some not included. The sample lists about 44,000 clones, approximately 69% occurring once. Here the sequenced sample was PBMCs, taken after 12 months of ibrutinib treatment. These receptors came from a human donor with chronic lymphocytic leukemia.

This clone was seen a single time. The genes are TRBV7-3 and TRBJ1-1; no clear D gene. CDR3 length: 13 residues. V was pared by 5 bases and J by 4 bases, with 11 bases between. Germline V CDR1 and CDR2: SGHTA, FQGTGA. In nucleotides, the CDR3 is TGTGCCAGCAGCCCCGGAGCTCTCACTGAAGCTTTCTTT. Amino acids: CASSPGALTEAFF.

The sample holds a few counts of this clone. The rearrangement uses TRBV10-2 and TRBJ1-1; 7 nucleotides agree with TRBD1. Germline trimming cut 3 bases from V and 6 bases from J; bases unmatched to any gene: 7. Per germline, CDR1 WSHSY and CDR2 SAAADI. This CDR3 is 14 amino acids long. This CDR3 is CASSDPGGIPEAFF. The CDR3 DNA sequence: TGCGCCAGCAGTGATCCAGGGGGGATTCCTGAAGCTTTCTTT.

J is TRBJ1-1 and V is TRBV18, with unresolved D. The germline V gene encodes CDR1 KGHSH and CDR2 LQKENI. This CDR3 comprises 13 residues. Trimming took 4 bases from V and 7 from J, leaving 13 bases between them. In nucleotides, the CDR3 is TGTGCCAGCTCACAACTCATGGAGGATGAAGCTTTCTTT. Amino acid sequence: CASSQLMEDEAFF.

This chain joins TRBV19 and TRBJ2-7; perhaps TRBD1 as D (6 bases). This CDR3 comprises 15 residues. Germline-derived CDR1 and CDR2 are LNHDA and SQIVND (reference sequence). The V and J ends lost 2 bases and 0 bases respectively, with 11 bases between them. CDR3 in amino acids: CASSIKGEGSYEQYF. In DNA form, the CDR3 reads TGTGCCAGTAGTATAAAGGGGGAAGGCTCCTACGAGCAGTACTTC.

This sequence joins TRBV6-1 and TRBJ1-4; D perhaps matches TRBD1 (6 bases). CDR1 and CDR2 (germline): MNHNS, SASEGT. V was clipped by 4 bases and J by 10 bases, with 16 bases between them. The CDR3 length is 14 residues. The CDR3 nucleotides are TGTGCCAGCAGTGGGGGGGGCATTACGGGAAAACTGTTTTTT. Its protein is CASSGGGITGKLFF.

This clone was found a few times. The rearrangement joins TRBV7-6 to TRBJ1-5; 9 bases line up with TRBD1. The CDR3 spans 15 residues. Germline CDR1 SGHVS, CDR2 FNYEAQ. The V segment lost 5 bases and the J segment 2 bases; nucleotides outside the gene matches: 4. The CDR3 coding sequence is TGTGCCAGCAGCAAGGACAGGGGTGGCAATCAGCCCCAGCATTTT. It specifies CASSKDRGGNQPQHF.

This chain connects TRBV11-2 to TRBJ1-1; D is unresolved. CDR3 length equals 15 residues. The V gene lost 5 bases and the J gene lost 2 bases, with 15 bases spanning the gap. Germline assignment: CDR1 SGHAT and CDR2 FQNNGV. CDR3 nucleotide sequence: TGTGCCAGCAGCCAAGCGGATATGTACAACACTGAAGCTTTCTTT. Its protein product is CASSQADMYNTEAFF.

The chain uses TRBV4-2 and TRBJ1-5; no definite D call. Germline loops: CDR1 LGHNA, CDR2 YNFKEQ. The V gene lost 6 bases and the J gene lost 8 bases, with 14 bases spanning the gap. The CDR3 contains 13 residues. As DNA, the CDR3 is TGTGCCAGCAGTCTTCAAGCAGGTGAGCCCCAGCATTTT. Protein product: CASSLQAGEPQHF.

The CDR3 nucleotides are TGTGCCAGCAGCTTAGCGGCAGCCAACGTCCTGACTTTC. It translates to CASSLAAANVLTF. The rearrangement joins TRBV7-3 to TRBJ2-6, with no clear D. The ends were cut back, 2 bases at V and 7 bases at J, with 6 bases in the middle. The CDR3 consists of 13 residues. Germline V gives CDR1 SGHTA, CDR2 FQGTGA.